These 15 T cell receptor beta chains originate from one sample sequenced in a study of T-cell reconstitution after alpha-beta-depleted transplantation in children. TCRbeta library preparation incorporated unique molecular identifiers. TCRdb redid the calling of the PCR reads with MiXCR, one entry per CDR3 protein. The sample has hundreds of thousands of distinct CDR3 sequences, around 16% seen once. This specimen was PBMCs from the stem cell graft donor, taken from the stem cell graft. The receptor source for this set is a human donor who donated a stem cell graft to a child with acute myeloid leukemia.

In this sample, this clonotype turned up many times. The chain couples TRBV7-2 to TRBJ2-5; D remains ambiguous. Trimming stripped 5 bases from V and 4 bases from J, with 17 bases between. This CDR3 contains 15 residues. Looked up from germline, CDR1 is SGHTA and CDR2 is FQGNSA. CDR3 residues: CASSPSRTQLETQYF. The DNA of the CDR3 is TGTGCCAGCAGCCCATCCCGGACCCAATTAGAGACCCAGTACTTC.

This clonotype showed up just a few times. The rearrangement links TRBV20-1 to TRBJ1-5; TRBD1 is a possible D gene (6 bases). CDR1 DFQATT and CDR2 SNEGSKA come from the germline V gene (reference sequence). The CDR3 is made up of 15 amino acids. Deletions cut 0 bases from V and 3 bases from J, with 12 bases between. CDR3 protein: CSAREGGAVNQPQHF. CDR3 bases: TGCAGTGCTAGAGAGGGGGGGGCGGTCAATCAGCCCCAGCATTTT.

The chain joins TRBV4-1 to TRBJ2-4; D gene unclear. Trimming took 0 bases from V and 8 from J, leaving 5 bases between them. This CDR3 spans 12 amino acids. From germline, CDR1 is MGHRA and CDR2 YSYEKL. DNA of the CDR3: TGCGCCAGCAGCCAAGAAGGTCACATTCAGTACTTC. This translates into CASSQEGHIQYF.

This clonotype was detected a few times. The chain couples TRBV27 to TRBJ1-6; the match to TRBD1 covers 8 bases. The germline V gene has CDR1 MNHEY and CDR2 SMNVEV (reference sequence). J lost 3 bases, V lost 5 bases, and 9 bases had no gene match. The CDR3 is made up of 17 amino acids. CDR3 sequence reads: CASSPHPGQVYNSPLHF. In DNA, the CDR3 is TGTGCCAGCAGTCCCCACCCGGGACAGGTCTATAATTCACCCCTCCACTTT.

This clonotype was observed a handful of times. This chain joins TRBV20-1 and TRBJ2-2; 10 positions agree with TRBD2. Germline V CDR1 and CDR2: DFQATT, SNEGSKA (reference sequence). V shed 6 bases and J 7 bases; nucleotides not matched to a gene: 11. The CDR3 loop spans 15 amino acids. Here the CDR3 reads CSAVPLAGEVGELFF. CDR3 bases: TGCAGTGCCGTTCCCCTAGCGGGGGAAGTCGGGGAGCTGTTTTTT.

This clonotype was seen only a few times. The CDR3 spells CSATVEETNFRAGTFNQPQHF. In DNA, the CDR3 is TGCAGTGCCACCGTAGAAGAGACTAACTTTCGCGCCGGGACATTCAATCAGCCCCAGCATTTT. J is TRBJ1-5 and V is TRBV20-1; D is perhaps TRBD1 (6 bases). Trimming removed 6 bases from V and 3 bases from J, with 36 bases in between. The CDR3 totals 21 residues. Germline CDR1 DFQATT, CDR2 SNEGSKA (reference sequence).

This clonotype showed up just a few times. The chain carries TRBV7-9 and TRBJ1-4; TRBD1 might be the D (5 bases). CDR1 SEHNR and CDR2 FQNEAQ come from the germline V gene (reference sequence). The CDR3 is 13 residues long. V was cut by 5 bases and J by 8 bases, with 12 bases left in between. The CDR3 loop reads CASSPGTGEKLFF. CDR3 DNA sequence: TGTGCCAGCAGCCCCGGGACCGGGGAAAAACTGTTTTTT.

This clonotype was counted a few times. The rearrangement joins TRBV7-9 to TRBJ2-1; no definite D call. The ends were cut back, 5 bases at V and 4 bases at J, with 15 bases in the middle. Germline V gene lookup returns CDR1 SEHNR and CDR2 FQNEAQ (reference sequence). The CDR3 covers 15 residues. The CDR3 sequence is CASSPAGLEYNEQFF. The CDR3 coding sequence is TGTGCCAGCAGCCCCGCCGGCCTGGAATACAATGAGCAGTTCTTC.

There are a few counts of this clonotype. The CDR3 loop is CASSLEQGVNYGYTF. In DNA form, the CDR3 reads TGTGCCAGCAGCTTAGAACAGGGGGTTAACTATGGCTACACCTTC. The rearrangement joins TRBV7-9 to TRBJ1-2, with 8 bases matching TRBD1. V gave up 1 base and J gave up 1 base; unmatched junction bases: 2. The CDR3 loop spans 15 amino acids. Germline V gene lookup returns CDR1 SEHNR and CDR2 FQNEAQ (reference sequence).

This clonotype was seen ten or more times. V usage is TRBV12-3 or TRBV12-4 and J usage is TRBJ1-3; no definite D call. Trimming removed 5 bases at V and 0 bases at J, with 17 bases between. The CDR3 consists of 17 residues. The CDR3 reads CASSPLGYPNSGNTIYF. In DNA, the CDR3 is TGTGCCAGCAGTCCTCTCGGATATCCTAACTCTGGAAACACCATATATTTT.

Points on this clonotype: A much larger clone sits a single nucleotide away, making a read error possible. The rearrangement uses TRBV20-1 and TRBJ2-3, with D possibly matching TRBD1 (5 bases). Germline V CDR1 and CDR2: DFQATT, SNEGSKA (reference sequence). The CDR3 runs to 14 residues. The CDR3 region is CSGRDLGPLPSQYF. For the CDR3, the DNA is TGCAGTGGTAGAGATCTGGGGCCCCTCCCTTCGCAGTATTTT.

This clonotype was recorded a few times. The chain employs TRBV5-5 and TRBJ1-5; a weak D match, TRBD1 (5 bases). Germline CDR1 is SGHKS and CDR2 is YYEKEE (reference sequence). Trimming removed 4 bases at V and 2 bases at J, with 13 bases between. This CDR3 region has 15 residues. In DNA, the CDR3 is TGTGCCAGCAGCCCCGCGGGGGGAGGCAATCAGCCCCAGCATTTT. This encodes CASSPAGGGNQPQHF.

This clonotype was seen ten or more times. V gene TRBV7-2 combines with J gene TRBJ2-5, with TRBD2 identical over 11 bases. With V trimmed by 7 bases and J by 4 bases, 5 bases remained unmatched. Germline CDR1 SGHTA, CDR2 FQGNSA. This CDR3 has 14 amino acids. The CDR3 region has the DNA TGTGCCAGCAACCTAGCGGGGGGTCGAGAGACCCAGTACTTC. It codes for CASNLAGGRETQYF.

As DNA, the CDR3 is TGTGCCAGCAGCCAATTAACGGGGGGCCTAGACAATGAGCAGTTCTTC. Protein product: CASSQLTGGLDNEQFF. This chain uses TRBV3-1 with TRBJ2-1; TRBD2 is a possible D gene (7 bases). Trimming stripped 2 bases from V and 5 bases from J, with 16 bases between. This CDR3 region has 16 residues. Germline V lookup: CDR1 LGHDT, CDR2 YNNKEL (reference sequence).

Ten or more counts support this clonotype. Here the CDR3 reads CSANGFGRLNTEAFF. CDR3 DNA sequence: TGCAGTGCTAATGGGTTCGGCAGGTTGAACACTGAAGCTTTCTTT. This chain joins TRBV20-1 and TRBJ1-1, with D unclear. V lost 4 bases, J lost 0 bases, and 15 bases lay in between. Germline V gives CDR1 DFQATT, CDR2 SNEGSKA (reference sequence). This CDR3 is built from 15 residues.